There are a few counts of the clone carrying this T cell receptor (beta chain). The protocol was immunoSEQ multiplex PCR, while the TCRdb copy is restricted to in-frame clones and leaves out a portion. The sample lists roughly 320,000 clones, approximately 85% occurring once. This sample stems from a study of blood T cell repertoires in COVID-19. At the level of the study: From T cells, B-cell-depleted T cells, or PBMCs came the material, which was cDNA or gDNA.

The CDR3 runs 14 residues. J gave up 6 bases and V 6 bases, and 10 bases lay outside the gene matches. Germline CDR1 reads KGHSH; CDR2 reads LQKENI. V usage is TRBV18 and J usage is TRBJ1-2, with TRBD1 identical over 7 bases. Sequencing was carried out using peripheral blood. The receptor comes from a human donor in a cohort sampled during active COVID-19. CDR3 coding DNA: TGTGCCAGCTCCCTACAAGGGACAGAACATGGCTACACCTTC. Residues: CASSLQGTEHGYTF.